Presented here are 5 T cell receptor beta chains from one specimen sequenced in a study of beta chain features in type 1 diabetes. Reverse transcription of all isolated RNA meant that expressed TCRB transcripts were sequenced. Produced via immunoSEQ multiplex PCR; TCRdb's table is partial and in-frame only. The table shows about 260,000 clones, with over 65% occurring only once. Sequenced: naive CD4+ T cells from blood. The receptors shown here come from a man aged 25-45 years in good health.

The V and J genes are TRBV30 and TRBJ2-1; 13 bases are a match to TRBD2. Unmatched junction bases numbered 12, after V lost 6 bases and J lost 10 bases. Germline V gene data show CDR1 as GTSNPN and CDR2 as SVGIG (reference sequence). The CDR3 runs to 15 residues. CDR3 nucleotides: TGTGCCTGCCACCCCGGGACTAGCGGGATCAAGGAGCAGTTCTTC. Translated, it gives CACHPGTSGIKEQFF.

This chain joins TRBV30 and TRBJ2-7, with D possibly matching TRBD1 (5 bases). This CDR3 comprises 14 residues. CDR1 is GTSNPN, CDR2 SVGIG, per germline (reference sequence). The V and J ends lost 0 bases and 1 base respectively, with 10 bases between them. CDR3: CAWSVVQGSYEQYF. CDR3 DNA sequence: TGTGCCTGGAGTGTAGTGCAGGGATCCTACGAGCAGTACTTC.

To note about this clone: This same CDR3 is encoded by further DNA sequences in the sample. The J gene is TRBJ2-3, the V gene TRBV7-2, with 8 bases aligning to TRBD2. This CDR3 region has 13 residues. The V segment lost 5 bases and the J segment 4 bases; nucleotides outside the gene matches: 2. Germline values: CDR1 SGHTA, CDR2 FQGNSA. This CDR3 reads CASSRGLADTQYF. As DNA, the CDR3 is TGTGCCAGCAGCCGGGGACTAGCAGATACGCAGTATTTT.

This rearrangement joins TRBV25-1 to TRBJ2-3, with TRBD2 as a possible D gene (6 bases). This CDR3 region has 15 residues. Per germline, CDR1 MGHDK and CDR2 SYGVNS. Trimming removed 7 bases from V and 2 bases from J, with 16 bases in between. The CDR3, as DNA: TGTGCCAGCACAGCCCGGGGGTTCCCCACAGATACGCAGTATTTT. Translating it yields CASTARGFPTDTQYF. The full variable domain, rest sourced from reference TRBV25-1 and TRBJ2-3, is EADIYQTPRYLVIGTGKKITLECSQTMGHDKMYWYQQDPGMELHLIHYSYGVNSTEKGDLSSESTVSRIRTEHFPLTLESARPSHTSQYLCASTARGFPTDTQYFGPGTRLTVL.

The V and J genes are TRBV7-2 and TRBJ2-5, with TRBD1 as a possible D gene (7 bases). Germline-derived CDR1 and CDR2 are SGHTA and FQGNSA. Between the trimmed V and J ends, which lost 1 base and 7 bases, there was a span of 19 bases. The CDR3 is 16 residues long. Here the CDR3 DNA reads TGTGCCAGCAGCTTAGTGACAGGGTTGATGGGAGGGACCCAGTACTTC. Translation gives CASSLVTGLMGGTQYF.